The clone carrying this TCR beta chain was detected only a few times. Antigen: not known. The repertoire was sequenced with immunoSEQ multiplex PCR; TCRdb's copy has only in-frame clones and lacks some. Here the sample spans about 20,000 clones, less than 85% being singletons. With V trimmed by 6 bases and J by 7 bases, 9 bases remained unmatched. This CDR3 region has 15 residues. Germline V lookup: CDR1 LNHDA, CDR2 SQIVND (reference sequence). Relapse after autologous stem cell transplantation occurred in every patient, and brentuximab vedotin exposure varied. These data are taken from a study of PD-1 blockade in classical Hodgkin lymphoma. Across the study: Patients were infused with nivolumab 3 mg/kg every 2 weeks. Study results and limitations: Significantly greater TCR diversity emerged by C4D1 in CD4+ cells but not CD8+ cells.

The source was peripheral blood mononuclear cells (PBMCs), collected at baseline. The chain combines TRBV19 with TRBJ1-5; 10 bases are a match to TRBD1. The receptor comes from a human donor with classical Hodgkin lymphoma. CDR3 coding DNA: TGTGCCAGTAGCCCTTTGGGGACAGGGGCACAGCCCCAGCATTTT. Its translation is CASSPLGTGAQPQHF. Based on the CDR3 plus reference TRBV19 and TRBJ1-5, the full variable domain is DGGITQSPKYLFRKEGQNVTLSCEQNLNHDAMYWYRQDPGQGLRLIYYSQIVNDFQKGDIAEGYSVSREKKESFPLTVTSAQKNPTAFYLCASSPLGTGAQPQHFGDGTRLSIL.